These 30 T cell receptor beta chains were sequenced from one sample in a study of OX40 agonist ivuxolimab in advanced cancers. TCRdb's copy holds only in-frame clones and misses some; the assay was immunoSEQ multiplex PCR. The sample holds 43,000 or so clones, approximately 88% seen once. The sequenced sample was CD4+ or CD8+ T cells sorted from blood, obtained in a trial of the OX40 agonist ivuxolimab. The receptor set was obtained from an adult with an advanced solid tumor such as melanoma, head and neck, liver or kidney cancer.

The chain carries TRBV5-4 and TRBJ2-1; 14 nucleotides line up with TRBD2. The ends lost 4 bases at V and 7 bases at J; junction bases unmatched: 10. CDR3 length equals 17 residues. CDR1 and CDR2 (germline): SGHNT, YYREEE (reference sequence). CDR3 nucleotide sequence: TGTGCCAGCAGCAACAGACTAGCGGGAGGGCCGGAGAATGAGCAGTTCTTC. Encoded protein: CASSNRLAGGPENEQFF.

The chain has TRBV5-1 and TRBJ2-1, with 9 bases lining up with TRBD1. V was clipped by 4 bases and J by 4 bases; unmatched bases: 6. Germline CDR1 reads SGHRS; CDR2 reads YFSETQ. The CDR3 sequence is 15 residues long. CDR3 nucleotide sequence: TGCGCCAGCAGCGGTAAGACAGGGGGATACAATGAGCAGTTCTTC. Amino acid sequence: CASSGKTGGYNEQFF. The complete variable domain, with remaining parts taken from reference TRBV5-1 and TRBJ2-1, reads KAGVTQTPRYLIKTRGQQVTLSCSPISGHRSVSWYQQTPGQGLQFLFEYFSETQRNKGNFPGRFSGRQFSNSRSEMNVSTLELGDSALYLCASSGKTGGYNEQFFGPGTRLTVL.

The J gene is TRBJ1-5, the V gene TRBV6-6; 12 bases map to TRBD1. The germline gives CDR1 MNHNY, CDR2 SVGAGI (reference sequence). The ends lost 4 bases at V and 4 bases at J; junction bases unmatched: 5. The CDR3 is made up of 16 amino acids. CDR3 protein: CASSLPGQGANQPQHF. The CDR3 region has the DNA TGTGCCAGCAGTTTGCCGGGACAGGGGGCAAATCAGCCCCAGCATTTT.

This chain connects TRBV10-2 to TRBJ2-7; D gene ambiguous. Germline lookup yields CDR1 WSHSY and CDR2 SAAADI. The V and J ends lost 3 bases and 2 bases respectively, with 14 bases between them. This CDR3 contains 15 residues. CDR3 in DNA: TGCGCCAGCAGTGATAGGGCACACCAAACCTACGAGCAGTACTTC. Translating it yields CASSDRAHQTYEQYF.

V and J are TRBV30 and TRBJ2-5; D might be TRBD2 (7 bases). Trimming shortened V by 2 bases and J by 3 bases, and 10 bases separated the two germline ends. This CDR3 has 13 residues. Germline V gives CDR1 GTSNPN, CDR2 SVGIG (reference sequence). For the CDR3, the DNA is TGTGCCTGGAGTACGGGGGGCGAAGAGACCCAGTACTTC. Translating it yields CAWSTGGEETQYF.

The J gene is TRBJ1-4, the V gene TRBV27, with a weak D call TRBD1 (6 bases). The V gene lost 3 bases and the J gene lost 4 bases, with 18 bases spanning the gap. In germline, CDR1 is MNHEY, CDR2 SMNVEV (reference sequence). This CDR3 has 17 amino acids. CDR3 in DNA: TGTGCCAGCAGTTTGGCCGGACCAGGGGCTATTAATGAAAAACTGTTTTTT. The encoded protein is CASSLAGPGAINEKLFF.

The chain recombines TRBV5-4 with TRBJ2-3; 14 bases are shared with TRBD2. The CDR3 has 16 residues. Germline V gene sequence: CDR1 SGHNT, CDR2 YYREEE (reference sequence). The J segment lost 0 bases and the V segment lost 4 bases, leaving 1 base of the junction unmatched. DNA for the CDR3: TGTGCCAGCAGCAGGACTAGCGGGGGGAGCACAGATACGCAGTATTTT. Translation gives CASSRTSGGSTDTQYF.

The chain has TRBV5-1 and TRBJ2-7, with TRBD1 matching 10 bases. Germline V gene data show CDR1 as SGHRS and CDR2 as YFSETQ. This CDR3 is 17 amino acids long. The V and J ends lost 5 bases and 2 bases, in that order; junction bases with no gene match: 13. The CDR3 loop is CASRLVITGQGPYEQYF. The CDR3 nucleotides are TGCGCCAGCAGACTTGTAATAACGGGACAGGGGCCCTACGAGCAGTACTTC.

The chain joins TRBV29-1 to TRBJ2-3; D unresolved. The V end was cut by 1 base, the J end by 11 bases, with 16 bases between. This CDR3 is built from 13 residues. CDR1 SQVTM and CDR2 ANQGSEA come from the germline V gene. CDR3 loop: CSVEGARLRLQYF. CDR3 coding DNA: TGCAGCGTTGAAGGAGCCCGGTTGAGGTTGCAGTATTTT.

The V and J genes are TRBV4-2 and TRBJ1-1, with D maybe TRBD1 (5 bases). The CDR3 sequence is 15 residues long. Germline V lookup: CDR1 LGHNA, CDR2 YNFKEQ. V lost 1 base, J lost 1 base, and 10 bases lay in between. This CDR3 is CASSQADSSNTEAFF. The CDR3 coding sequence is TGTGCCAGCAGCCAAGCTGACAGCTCGAACACTGAAGCTTTCTTT.

V is TRBV4-1 and J is TRBJ2-4; TRBD2 matches 8 bases. Germline values: CDR1 MGHRA, CDR2 YSYEKL. Losses at the gene ends were 3 bases for V and 6 bases for J; bases not matched to a gene: 7. The length of the CDR3 is 15 residues. The CDR3 sequence: CASSQARTSGNIQYF. In DNA form, the CDR3 reads TGCGCCAGCAGCCAGGCGAGAACTAGCGGAAACATTCAGTACTTC.

The genes are TRBV2 and TRBJ2-7; the match to TRBD1 covers 9 bases. The CDR3 sequence is 15 residues long. The germline CDR1 and CDR2 sequences are SNHLY and FYNNEI. J lost 3 bases, V lost 2 bases, and 5 bases had no gene match. CDR3 sequence (DNA): TGTGCCAGCAGTGAATATCGGACAGGGGACTACGAGCAGTACTTC. It translates to CASSEYRTGDYEQYF.

The CDR3 region is CASSKMGRVTYEQYF. The CDR3 bases are TGTGCCAGCAGCAAAATGGGCAGGGTGACCTACGAGCAGTACTTC. The rearrangement uses TRBV21-1 and TRBJ2-7; the table's D call, TRBD1, was not checked against the DNA. TRBV21-1 is marked as a pseudogene. The CDR3 covers 15 residues.

V gene TRBV2 combines with J gene TRBJ1-5, with a weak D call TRBD1 (6 bases). The V end was cut by 2 bases, the J end by 1 base, with 9 bases between. Germline values: CDR1 SNHLY, CDR2 FYNNEI. This CDR3 has 15 residues. The CDR3 sequence: CASSENRASNQPQHF. The CDR3 DNA reads TGTGCCAGCAGTGAAAACAGGGCAAGCAATCAGCCCCAGCATTTT. Combining the CDR3 with reference TRBV2 and TRBJ1-5 gives the whole variable domain EPEVTQTPSHQVTQMGQEVILRCVPISNHLYFYWYRQILGQKVEFLVSFYNNEISEKSEIFDDQFSVERPDGSNFTLKIRSTKLEDSAMYFCASSENRASNQPQHFGDGTRLSIL.

CDR3 protein: CAVGGRLFYEQYF. Written as DNA, the CDR3 is TGTGCCGTCGGCGGGAGGCTCTTCTACGAGCAGTACTTC. The rearrangement uses TRBV19 and TRBJ2-7, with 8 nucleotides matching TRBD2. There are 13 residues in the CDR3. The V and J ends lost 11 bases and 3 bases, in that order; junction bases with no gene match: 9. Per germline, CDR1 LNHDA and CDR2 SQIVND (reference sequence).

V is TRBV5-8 and J is TRBJ2-5; D is ambiguous. The J call may be wrong; the DNA end is better matched by TRBJ2-7. The CDR3 contains 12 residues. From germline, CDR1 is SGHTS and CDR2 YDEGEE. The CDR3 DNA is TGTGCCAGCAGCTTTTTATTGCCCGAGCAGTACTTC. Its protein is CASSFLLPEQYF.

CDR3 bases: TGCGCCAGCAGTGAGTCTGGGGCAAATCAGCCCCAGCATTTT. Translated, it gives CASSESGANQPQHF. This rearrangement joins TRBV10-2 to TRBJ1-5, with D perhaps matching TRBD1 (5 bases). Between the trimmed V and J ends, which lost 0 bases and 4 bases, there was a span of 7 bases. The CDR3 covers 14 residues. In germline, CDR1 is WSHSY, CDR2 SAAADI.

The chain uses TRBV10-2 and TRBJ1-5; D is unresolved. Looked up from germline, CDR1 is WSHSY and CDR2 is SAAADI. Deletions cut 0 bases from V and 6 bases from J, with 9 bases between. This CDR3 spans 14 amino acids. CDR3 bases: TGCGCCAGCAGTGAGTCTCCCCCCGGTCAGCCCCAGCATTTT. This translates into CASSESPPGQPQHF.

The chain carries TRBV4-1 and TRBJ1-2, with no clear D. In germline, CDR1 is MGHRA, CDR2 YSYEKL. This CDR3 contains 13 residues. Trimming pared 0 bases from V and 3 bases from J, leaving 5 bases between. The CDR3: CASSQDTDYGYTF. The CDR3 nucleotides are TGCGCCAGCAGCCAAGACACCGACTATGGCTACACCTTC.

This chain joins TRBV27 and TRBJ2-4; a weak D match, TRBD2 (5 bases). Germline assignment: CDR1 MNHEY and CDR2 SMNVEV (reference sequence). The CDR3 has 15 amino acids. With 4 bases removed from V and 8 bases from J, the gap between germline ends came to 18 bases. DNA for the CDR3: TGTGCCAGCAGTTCGTTGCGGCGGGTGTGGGACATTCAGTACTTC. This translates into CASSSLRRVWDIQYF.

This chain joins TRBV7-9 and TRBJ2-3, with no clear D. Trimming removed 0 bases at V and 0 bases at J, with 10 bases between. The CDR3 covers 16 residues. The germline CDR1 and CDR2 sequences are SEHNR and FQNEAQ (reference sequence). CDR3 coding DNA: TGTGCCAGCAGCTTAGCCGTTGTCGGCAGCACAGATACGCAGTATTTT. The encoded protein is CASSLAVVGSTDTQYF.

A word on this clone: A junction boundary mismatches the germline segment, possibly from a read error. The gene calls are TRBV19 and TRBJ1-5; the D gene is possibly TRBD1 (5 bases). CDR1 is LNHDA, CDR2 SQIVND, per germline (reference sequence). This CDR3 is built from 14 residues. The DNA for the CDR3 is TGTGCCAGTAGTTCAGGGACGGGCAATCAACCCCAGCATTTT. Protein: CASSSGTGNQPQHF.

The J gene is TRBJ2-1, the V gene TRBV25-1, with a weak D call TRBD2 (6 bases). The CDR3 spans 15 residues. Between the trimmed V and J ends, which lost 3 bases and 3 bases, there was a span of 12 bases. Per germline, CDR1 MGHDK and CDR2 SYGVNS. The CDR3 protein is CASSDRTSSYNEQFF. In nucleotides, the CDR3 is TGTGCCAGCAGTGATCGAACTAGCAGCTACAATGAGCAGTTCTTC.

The gene calls are TRBV5-1 and TRBJ2-3; D is unclear. Germline V lookup: CDR1 SGHRS, CDR2 YFSETQ. V gave up 2 bases and J gave up 4 bases, with 11 bases separating them. The CDR3 extends over 14 amino acids. CDR3 sequence: CASSFEAPPDTQYF. The CDR3 region has the DNA TGCGCCAGCAGCTTTGAGGCGCCCCCAGATACGCAGTATTTT.

This clone appeared a single time. CDR3 protein: CASSPHQGPLTGELFF. Here the CDR3 DNA reads TGCGCCAGCAGTCCCCATCAGGGGCCCCTCACCGGGGAGCTGTTTTTT. The chain employs TRBV10-1 and TRBJ2-2, with D possibly matching TRBD1 (6 bases). V shed 5 bases and J shed 4 bases, with 17 bases lying between them. The CDR3 consists of 16 residues. Germline V gene data show CDR1 as WNHNN and CDR2 as SYGVQD (reference sequence).

The chain joins TRBV5-4 to TRBJ2-1; 9 nucleotides match TRBD1. Per the germline V gene, CDR1 is SGHNT and CDR2 is YYREEE (reference sequence). The CDR3 is 15 residues long. V dropped 3 bases and J dropped 2; count of bases not matched to a gene: 3. Written as DNA, the CDR3 is TGTGCCAGCAGCTCGGGACAGGGACCCTACAATGAGCAGTTCTTC. It encodes CASSSGQGPYNEQFF.

This sequence joins TRBV19 and TRBJ2-6; D is undetermined. V lost 4 bases, J lost 0 bases, and 7 bases lay in between. CDR3 length equals 15 residues. CDR1 is LNHDA and CDR2 is SQIVND in the germline V gene (reference sequence). The CDR3 DNA reads TGTGCCAGTAGTAAACAGAGCTCTGGGGCCAACGTCCTGACTTTC. It encodes CASSKQSSGANVLTF.

This sequence joins TRBV6-5 and TRBJ2-7; TRBD2 matches 11 bases. The CDR3 runs to 14 residues. Germline V gene lookup returns CDR1 MNHEY and CDR2 SVGAGI. The V gene end was trimmed by 5 bases and the J gene end by 9 bases; junction bases not matched to a gene: 9. The DNA for the CDR3 is TGTGCCAGCAGTCGAGGGACTAGCGGAACGGCGCAGTACTTC. It translates to CASSRGTSGTAQYF.

This clone was detected once. The chain has TRBV27 and TRBJ1-5; TRBD1 is a possible D gene (6 bases). This CDR3 is 15 amino acids long. Trimming cost V 4 bases and J 7 bases, with 17 bases left between them. Germline V lookup: CDR1 MNHEY, CDR2 SMNVEV (reference sequence). The DNA for the CDR3 is TGTGCCAGCAGTTCGGAGGGGGGGGCTCAGCAGCCCCAGCATTTT. Its translation: CASSSEGGAQQPQHF.

CDR3: CASSLGGTVERYTF. The CDR3 DNA reads as TGTGCCAGCAGTTTAGGGGGTACGGTAGAGCGCTACACCTTC. The V gene is TRBV28, the J gene TRBJ1-2, with D possibly matching TRBD1 (5 bases). CDR1 MDHEN and CDR2 SYDVKM come from the germline V gene. The V and J ends lost 2 bases and 9 bases respectively, with 16 bases between them. The CDR3 is made up of 14 amino acids.